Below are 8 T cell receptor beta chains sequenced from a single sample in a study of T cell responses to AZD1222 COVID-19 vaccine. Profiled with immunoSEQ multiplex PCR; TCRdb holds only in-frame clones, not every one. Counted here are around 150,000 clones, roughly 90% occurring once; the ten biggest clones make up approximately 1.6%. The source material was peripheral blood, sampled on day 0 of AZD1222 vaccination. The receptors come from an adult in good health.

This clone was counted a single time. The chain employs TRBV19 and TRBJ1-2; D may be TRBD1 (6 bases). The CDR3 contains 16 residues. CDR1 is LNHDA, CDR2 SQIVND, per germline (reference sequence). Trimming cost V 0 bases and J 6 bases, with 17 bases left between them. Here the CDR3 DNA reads TGTGCCAGTAGTATAGACCCGGCGGCCAGGGGCAATGGCTACACCTTC. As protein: CASSIDPAARGNGYTF.

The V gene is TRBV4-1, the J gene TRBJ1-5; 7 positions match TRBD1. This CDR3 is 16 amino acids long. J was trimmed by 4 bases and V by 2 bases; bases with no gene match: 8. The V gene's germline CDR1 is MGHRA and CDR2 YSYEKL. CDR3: CASSQPRRGHNQPQHF. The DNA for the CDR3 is TGCGCCAGCAGCCAACCTCGTAGGGGGCATAATCAGCCCCAGCATTTT.

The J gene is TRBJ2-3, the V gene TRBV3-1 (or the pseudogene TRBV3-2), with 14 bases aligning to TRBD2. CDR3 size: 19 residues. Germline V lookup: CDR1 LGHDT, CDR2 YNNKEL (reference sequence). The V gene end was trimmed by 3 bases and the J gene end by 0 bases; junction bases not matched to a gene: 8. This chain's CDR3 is CASSQSGTSGSRSTDTQYF. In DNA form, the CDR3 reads TGTGCCAGCAGCCAGTCCGGGACTAGCGGGAGTCGTAGCACAGATACGCAGTATTTT.

The DNA for the CDR3 is TGTGCCAGCAGCTTGGATATGGGTCAGAGAGAGACCCAGTACTTC. Translating gives CASSLDMGQRETQYF. The genes are TRBV5-4 and TRBJ2-5; D uncertain. Germline lookup yields CDR1 SGHNT and CDR2 YYREEE (reference sequence). The CDR3 is made up of 15 amino acids. V was pared by 0 bases and J by 4 bases, with 13 bases between.

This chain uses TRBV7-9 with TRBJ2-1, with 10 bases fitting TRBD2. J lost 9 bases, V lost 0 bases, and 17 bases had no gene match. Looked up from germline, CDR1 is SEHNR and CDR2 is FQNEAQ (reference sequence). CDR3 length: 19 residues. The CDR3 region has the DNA TGTGCCAGCAGCTTAGCTCGGGACTGGGGACTAGCGCCGAGAAGTGAGCAGTTCTTC. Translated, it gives CASSLARDWGLAPRSEQFF.

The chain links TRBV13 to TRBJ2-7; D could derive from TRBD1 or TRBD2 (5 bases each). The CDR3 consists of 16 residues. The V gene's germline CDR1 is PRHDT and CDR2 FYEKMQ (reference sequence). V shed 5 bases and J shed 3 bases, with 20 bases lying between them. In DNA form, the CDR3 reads TGTGCCAGCAGCCCCCTGGTGGGGGAGCCCCTCTACGAGCAGTACTTC. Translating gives CASSPLVGEPLYEQYF.

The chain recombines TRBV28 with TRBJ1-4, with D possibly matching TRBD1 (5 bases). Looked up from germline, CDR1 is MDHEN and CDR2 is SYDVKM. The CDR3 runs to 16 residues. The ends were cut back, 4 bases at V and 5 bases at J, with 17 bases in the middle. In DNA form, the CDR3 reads TGTGCCAGCAGTTCCCATCCGGGTAGGGGAAATGAAAAACTGTTTTTT. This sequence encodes CASSSHPGRGNEKLFF.

The CDR3 here is CASSVDRGLISYGYTF. Written as DNA, the CDR3 is TGTGCCAGCAGCGTAGACAGGGGCCTTATTTCCTATGGCTACACCTTC. The V gene is TRBV9, the J gene TRBJ1-2, with 7 bases lining up with TRBD1. CDR1 and CDR2 from the germline V gene are SGDLS and YYNGEE. The ends lost 0 bases at V and 4 bases at J; junction bases unmatched: 9. This CDR3 comprises 16 residues.